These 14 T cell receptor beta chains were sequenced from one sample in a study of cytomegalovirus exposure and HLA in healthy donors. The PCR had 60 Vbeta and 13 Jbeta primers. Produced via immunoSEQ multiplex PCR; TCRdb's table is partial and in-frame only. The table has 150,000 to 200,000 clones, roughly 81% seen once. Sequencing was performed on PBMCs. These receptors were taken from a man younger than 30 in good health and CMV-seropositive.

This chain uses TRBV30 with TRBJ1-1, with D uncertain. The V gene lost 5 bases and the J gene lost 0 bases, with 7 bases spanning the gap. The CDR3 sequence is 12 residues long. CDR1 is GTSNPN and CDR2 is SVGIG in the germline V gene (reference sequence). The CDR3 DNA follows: TGTGCCTGGCTTGACATGAACACTGAAGCTTTCTTT. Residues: CAWLDMNTEAFF.

The CDR3 sequence is CASISQGATEAFF. The CDR3 region has the DNA TGTGCCAGTATTAGTCAGGGGGCCACTGAAGCTTTCTTT. The chain links TRBV19 to TRBJ1-1; 8 bases are a match to TRBD1. The CDR3 contains 13 residues. The V gene end was trimmed by 7 bases and the J gene end by 4 bases; junction bases not matched to a gene: 5. Germline-derived CDR1 and CDR2 are LNHDA and SQIVND (reference sequence).

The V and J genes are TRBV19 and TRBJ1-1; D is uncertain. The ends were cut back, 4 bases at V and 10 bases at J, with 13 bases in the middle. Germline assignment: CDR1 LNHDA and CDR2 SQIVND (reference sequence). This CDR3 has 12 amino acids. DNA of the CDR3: TGTGCCAGTAGTACCCTTCGCAGGCCAGCTTTCTTT. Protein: CASSTLRRPAFF.

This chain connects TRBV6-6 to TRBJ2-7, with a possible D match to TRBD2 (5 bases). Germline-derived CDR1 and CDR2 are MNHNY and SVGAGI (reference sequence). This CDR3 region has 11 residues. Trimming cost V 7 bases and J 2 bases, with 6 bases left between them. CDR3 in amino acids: CASTEAYEQYF. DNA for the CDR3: TGTGCCAGCACGGAGGCCTACGAGCAGTACTTC.

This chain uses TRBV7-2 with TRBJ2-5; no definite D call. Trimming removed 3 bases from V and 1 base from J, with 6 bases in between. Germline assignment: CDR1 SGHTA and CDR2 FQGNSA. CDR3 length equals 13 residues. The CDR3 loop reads CASSFPGQETQYF. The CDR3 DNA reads TGTGCCAGCAGCTTTCCCGGCCAAGAGACCCAGTACTTC.

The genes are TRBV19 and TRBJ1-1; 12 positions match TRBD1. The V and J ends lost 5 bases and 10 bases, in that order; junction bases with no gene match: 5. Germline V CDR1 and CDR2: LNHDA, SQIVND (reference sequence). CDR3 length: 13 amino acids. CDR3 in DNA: TGTGCCAGTAGTCCGGGACAGGGGGCCTCAGCTTTCTTT. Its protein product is CASSPGQGASAFF.

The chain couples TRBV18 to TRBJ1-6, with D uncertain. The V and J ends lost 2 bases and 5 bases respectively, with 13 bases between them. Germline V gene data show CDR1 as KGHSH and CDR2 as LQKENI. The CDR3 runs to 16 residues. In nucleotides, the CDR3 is TGTGCCAGCTCACCAAGATCGACATTCGATAATTCACCCCTCCACTTT. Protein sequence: CASSPRSTFDNSPLHF.

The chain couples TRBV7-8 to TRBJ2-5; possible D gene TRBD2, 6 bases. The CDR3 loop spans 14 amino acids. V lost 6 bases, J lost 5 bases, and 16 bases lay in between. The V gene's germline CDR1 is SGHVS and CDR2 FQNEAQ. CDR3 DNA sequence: TGTGCCAGCAGTCTAGAGGGTGGAGGGGAGACCCAGTACTTC. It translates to CASSLEGGGETQYF.

CDR3 DNA: TGTGCCAGCAGTTACGAGGTCGCTAGAAGCACCGGGGAGCTGTTTTTT. It codes for CASSYEVARSTGELFF. This sequence joins TRBV6-5 and TRBJ2-2; D is unresolved. The CDR3 contains 16 residues. V gave up 2 bases and J gave up 4 bases, with 14 bases separating them. The germline gives CDR1 MNHEY, CDR2 SVGAGI.

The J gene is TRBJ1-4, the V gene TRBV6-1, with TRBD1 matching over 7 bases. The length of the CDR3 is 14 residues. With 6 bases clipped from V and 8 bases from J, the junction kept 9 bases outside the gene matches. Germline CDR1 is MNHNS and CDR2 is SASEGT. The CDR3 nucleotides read TGTGCCAGCAGAGAGGGGGCCCAGAAAGAAAAACTGTTTTTT. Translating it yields CASREGAQKEKLFF.

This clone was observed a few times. CDR3 loop: CASSDRKGQGGGSYNSPLHF. CDR3 bases: TGTGCCAGCAGCGATCGAAAGGGACAGGGGGGAGGATCCTATAATTCACCCCTCCACTTT. This sequence joins TRBV13 and TRBJ1-6, with TRBD1 matching over 11 bases. The germline V gene encodes CDR1 PRHDT and CDR2 FYEKMQ (reference sequence). The CDR3 extends over 20 amino acids. V dropped 5 bases and J dropped 1; count of bases not matched to a gene: 13. Looking up the rest from reference TRBV13 and TRBJ1-6 gives the full variable domain: AAGVIQSPRHLIKEKRETATLKCYPIPRHDTVYWYQQGPGQDPQFLISFYEKMQSDKGSIPDRFSAQQFSDYHSELNMSSLELGDSALYFCASSDRKGQGGGSYNSPLHFGNGTRLTVT.

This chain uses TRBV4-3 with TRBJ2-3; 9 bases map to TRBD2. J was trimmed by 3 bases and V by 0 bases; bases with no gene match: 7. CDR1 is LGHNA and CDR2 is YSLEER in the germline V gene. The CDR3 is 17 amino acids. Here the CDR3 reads CASSQDLGGLATDTQYF. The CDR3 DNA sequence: TGCGCCAGCAGCCAAGATCTAGGGGGACTAGCAACAGATACGCAGTATTTT.

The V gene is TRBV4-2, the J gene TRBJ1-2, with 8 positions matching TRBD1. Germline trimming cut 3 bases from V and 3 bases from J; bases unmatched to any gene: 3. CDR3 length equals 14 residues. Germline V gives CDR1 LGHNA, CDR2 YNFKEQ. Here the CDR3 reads CASSQPGQDYGYTF. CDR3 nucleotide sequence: TGTGCCAGCAGCCAGCCGGGACAGGACTATGGCTACACCTTC.

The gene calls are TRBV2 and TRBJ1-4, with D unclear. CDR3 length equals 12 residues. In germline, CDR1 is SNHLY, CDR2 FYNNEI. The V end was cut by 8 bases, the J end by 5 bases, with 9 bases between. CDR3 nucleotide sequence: TGTGCCAGCGTGCTGGGCAATGAAAAACTGTTTTTT. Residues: CASVLGNEKLFF.